This T cell receptor (beta chain) was profiled in a study of OX40 agonist ivuxolimab in advanced cancers. Whole-study context: Partial responses were seen in three patients, one with hepatocellular carcinoma and two with cutaneous melanoma.

Repertoires were generated with immunoSEQ multiplex PCR, while TCRdb's copy carries only in-frame clones and drops some. The table lists roughly 90,000 clones, roughly 89% of them singletons. Trimming cost V 0 bases and J 3 bases, with 8 bases left between them. CDR3 length equals 14 residues. Germline V gene lookup returns CDR1 MGHDK and CDR2 SYGVNS. The chain recombines TRBV25-1 with TRBJ1-1, with a weak D call TRBD1 (5 bases). The sequenced sample was CD4+ or CD8+ T cells sorted from blood, obtained in a trial of the OX40 agonist ivuxolimab. This clonotype was sampled from an adult with an advanced solid tumor such as melanoma, head and neck, liver or kidney cancer. The CDR3 spells CASSEYTGDTEAFF. The CDR3 bases are TGTGCCAGCAGTGAATATACGGGGGACACTGAAGCTTTCTTT. Variable domain in full (rest from reference TRBV25-1 and TRBJ1-1): EADIYQTPRYLVIGTGKKITLECSQTMGHDKMYWYQQDPGMELHLIHYSYGVNSTEKGDLSSESTVSRIRTEHFPLTLESARPSHTSQYLCASSEYTGDTEAFFGQGTRLTVV.